The 20 T cell receptor beta chains presented below share a single source sample, sequenced in a study of T cell repertoires in cytomegalovirus infection. Via MiXCR, TCRdb re-called the reads, giving one row per CDR3 protein. The table records some 390,000 distinct CDR3 sequences, 15% to 20% of them present only once. Sequencing was done on a sample of PBMCs. These TCRs come from a human donor in good health (CMV status not recorded). Some clones in this sample may be carry-over from other donors' samples.

The chain is built from TRBV12-3 or TRBV12-4 and TRBJ2-5; 7 bases are a match to TRBD2. J lost 5 bases, V lost 8 bases, and 8 bases had no gene match. CDR3 length: 13 amino acids. CDR3: CASGNRGVETQYF. The CDR3 DNA is TGTGCCAGCGGAAACCGGGGGGTGGAGACCCAGTACTTC.

This clonotype was observed a few times. Germline and junction disagree at one end, which may indicate a read error. V gene TRBV6-1 combines with J gene TRBJ2-5, with D uncertain. The CDR3 totals 16 residues. CDR1 is MNHNS, CDR2 SASEGT, per germline. Here the CDR3 DNA reads TGTGCCAGCATCCCTTCACTCGTTGTCGATTCCACGTACACCGTCTTC. Its protein product is CASIPSLVVDSTYTVF.

This clonotype has at least ten counts. The gene calls are TRBV5-6 and TRBJ1-1, with 8 positions matching TRBD1. The CDR3 sequence is 15 residues long. V shed 5 bases, J shed 2 bases, and the junction held 8 bases outside the gene matches. In germline, CDR1 is SGHDT, CDR2 YYEEEE. CDR3 DNA: TGTGCCAGCAGTTTCTTGGACAGGGAAAACACTGAAGCTTTCTTT. Its translation: CASSFLDRENTEAFF.

This chain joins TRBV5-5 and TRBJ2-3; TRBD2 aligns across 11 bases. Germline values: CDR1 SGHKS, CDR2 YYEKEE (reference sequence). The CDR3 extends over 18 amino acids. J was trimmed by 4 bases and V by 3 bases; bases with no gene match: 13. The CDR3 reads CASSSGTSGHPGADTQYF. CDR3 sequence (DNA): TGTGCCAGCAGCTCCGGGACTAGCGGACATCCGGGGGCAGATACGCAGTATTTT.

This clonotype was counted between two and nine times. This chain uses TRBV12-3 or TRBV12-4 with TRBJ2-5; weak D call: TRBD1 (5 bases). The CDR3 spans 14 residues. With 6 bases removed from V and 3 bases from J, the gap between germline ends came to 14 bases. The CDR3 protein is CASSQTDLKETQYF. The CDR3 coding sequence is TGTGCCAGCAGCCAGACAGACCTCAAAGAGACCCAGTACTTC.

A word on this clonotype: This sequence may be a read error, since a much larger clone differs from it by one base. The chain combines TRBV7-2 with TRBJ2-1; D is uncertain. The CDR3 covers 15 residues. The germline V gene has CDR1 SGHTA and CDR2 FQGNSA. V was cut by 3 bases and J by 5 bases, with 14 bases left in between. The CDR3, as DNA: TGTGCCAGCAGCTTCCGGCCTGGAACCCACAATGAGCAGTTCTTC. Residues: CASSFRPGTHNEQFF.

Of note for this clonotype: The germline gene is not matched at one end of the junction; a read error may be the cause. The chain uses TRBV2 and TRBJ2-5, with TRBD2 matching 7 bases. The CDR3 runs to 13 residues. Germline-derived CDR1 and CDR2 are SNHLY and FYNNEI. The CDR3 spells CASSGLAGETQDF. The DNA for the CDR3 is TGTGCCAGCAGTGGACTAGCCGGGGAGACCCAGGACTTC.

V gene TRBV5-4 combines with J gene TRBJ1-1; 7 nucleotides agree with TRBD1. The CDR3 is 15 residues long. The germline V gene has CDR1 SGHNT and CDR2 YYREEE (reference sequence). Losses at the gene ends were 4 bases for V and 1 base for J; bases not matched to a gene: 7. CDR3 in amino acids: CASSPEQGRNTEAFF. DNA of the CDR3: TGTGCCAGCAGCCCCGAACAGGGGAGGAACACTGAAGCTTTCTTT.

The table lists this clonotype with many counts. The chain links TRBV7-2 to TRBJ2-3, with D unresolved. Trimming pared 5 bases from V and 7 bases from J, leaving 13 bases between. The germline CDR1 and CDR2 sequences are SGHTA and FQGNSA. This CDR3 has 13 amino acids. The CDR3 region has the DNA TGTGCCAGCAGCACGGACCCCCGAAATACGCAGTATTTT. This encodes CASSTDPRNTQYF.

This clonotype was recorded many times. The V call is TRBV11-2, the J call TRBJ2-1, with a possible D match to TRBD2 (7 bases). Trimming left V 3 bases short and J 0 bases short, with 27 bases between. Germline values: CDR1 SGHAT, CDR2 FQNNGV. This CDR3 contains 21 residues. CDR3 in DNA: TGTGCCAGCAGCTTCTTTCAGGGGACTAACGCCTACTTAGGCTCCTACAATGAGCAGTTCTTC. It translates to CASSFFQGTNAYLGSYNEQFF.

This clonotype came up a few times. This chain links TRBV2 with TRBJ1-4; D is possibly TRBD1 (6 bases). Germline V gene sequence: CDR1 SNHLY, CDR2 FYNNEI. The CDR3 spans 15 residues. Trimming cost V 6 bases and J 1 base, with 12 bases left between them. CDR3 loop: CASRAGTQTNEKLFF. DNA for the CDR3: TGTGCCAGCAGGGCCGGGACACAAACTAATGAAAAACTGTTTTTT.

This clonotype was seen at least ten times. The chain is built from TRBV20-1 and TRBJ1-5; 7 bases match TRBD1. The CDR3 loop spans 16 amino acids. V gave up 3 bases and J gave up 5 bases; unmatched junction bases: 13. Per the germline V gene, CDR1 is DFQATT and CDR2 is SNEGSKA (reference sequence). In nucleotides, the CDR3 is TGCAGTGCTAGGGGTCCTTCAGGGGGGAACTATCAGCCCCAGCATTTT. Its protein is CSARGPSGGNYQPQHF.

This chain links TRBV19 with TRBJ2-1; 9 nucleotides align to TRBD2. The CDR3 has 20 residues. The V segment lost 5 bases and the J segment 5 bases; nucleotides outside the gene matches: 22. Germline V gives CDR1 LNHDA, CDR2 SQIVND (reference sequence). The CDR3 DNA reads TGTGCCAGTAGTCAAGACTTTAGCGGGAGTCGACCCCCTCCTGACAATGAGCAGTTCTTC. Encoded protein: CASSQDFSGSRPPPDNEQFF.

This clonotype was seen a few times. J is TRBJ2-5 and V is TRBV19, with D perhaps TRBD2 (6 bases). Deletions cut 3 bases from V and 0 bases from J, with 17 bases between. Looked up from germline, CDR1 is LNHDA and CDR2 is SQIVND (reference sequence). The length of the CDR3 is 17 residues. The CDR3 region is CASSMRGRGAYQETQYF. CDR3 nucleotides: TGTGCCAGTAGTATGCGGGGTCGCGGGGCGTACCAAGAGACCCAGTACTTC. Drawing the rest from reference TRBV19 and TRBJ2-5, the complete variable domain is DGGITQSPKYLFRKEGQNVTLSCEQNLNHDAMYWYRQDPGQGLRLIYYSQIVNDFQKGDIAEGYSVSREKKESFPLTVTSAQKNPTAFYLCASSMRGRGAYQETQYFGPGTRLLVL.

This clonotype has ten or more counts. The chain combines TRBV11-2 with TRBJ1-3, with D unresolved. Trimming pared 6 bases from V and 6 bases from J, leaving 6 bases between. The CDR3 runs to 11 residues. Germline V gives CDR1 SGHAT, CDR2 FQNNGV. The CDR3 DNA is TGTGCCAGCAGTCGTTCAAACACCATATATTTT. Translated: CASSRSNTIYF. Combining the CDR3 with reference TRBV11-2 and TRBJ1-3 gives the whole variable domain EAGVAQSPRYKIIEKRQSVAFWCNPISGHATLYWYQQILGQGPKLLIQFQNNGVVDDSQLPKDRFSAERLKGVDSTLKIQPAKLEDSAVYLCASSRSNTIYFGEGSWLTVV.

This clonotype turned up a few times. The chain joins TRBV7-2 to TRBJ2-2; 7 bases are a match to TRBD1. CDR3 size: 15 residues. Trimming removed 7 bases from V and 1 base from J; junction bases left unmatched: 6. Germline V gives CDR1 SGHTA, CDR2 FQGNSA. In DNA form, the CDR3 reads TGTGCCAGCACCCTCAACAGGGGGAACACCGGGGAGCTGTTTTTT. This sequence encodes CASTLNRGNTGELFF.

At least ten counts were recorded for this clonotype. This sequence joins TRBV7-2 and TRBJ1-6; D unclear. The germline gives CDR1 SGHTA, CDR2 FQGNSA. This CDR3 spans 15 amino acids. The V gene lost 1 base and the J gene lost 10 bases, with 14 bases spanning the gap. CDR3 in amino acids: CASSLDLGIGSPLHF. The CDR3 nucleotides are TGTGCCAGCAGCTTAGATTTGGGGATAGGGTCACCCCTCCACTTT.

This chain uses TRBV13 with TRBJ2-5; 7 bases map to TRBD1. J gave up 3 bases and V 4 bases, and 5 bases lay outside the gene matches. Germline CDR1 and CDR2: PRHDT and FYEKMQ (reference sequence). The CDR3 runs 14 residues. DNA for the CDR3: TGTGCCAGCAGCTCCCAGACAGGGAAAGAGACCCAGTACTTC. This gives the protein CASSSQTGKETQYF.

The chain links TRBV10-2 to TRBJ1-6; possibly TRBD1 for D (5 bases). The length of the CDR3 is 15 residues. V lost 10 bases and J lost 0, with 13 bases in between. Germline V lookup: CDR1 WSHSY, CDR2 SAAADI. The CDR3 is CATEDTSSYNSPLHF. CDR3 nucleotides: TGCGCCACCGAGGACACGAGCTCCTATAATTCACCCCTCCACTTT.

The sample holds many counts of this clonotype. In DNA, the CDR3 is TGTGCCAGCAGCCGCCATAGCGGGGGGACAGATACGCAGTATTTT. It codes for CASSRHSGGTDTQYF. The rearrangement links TRBV25-1 to TRBJ2-3; TRBD2 matches at 10 bases. This CDR3 is 15 amino acids long. CDR1 is MGHDK, CDR2 SYGVNS, per germline. The V and J ends lost 6 bases and 3 bases, in that order; junction bases with no gene match: 6.